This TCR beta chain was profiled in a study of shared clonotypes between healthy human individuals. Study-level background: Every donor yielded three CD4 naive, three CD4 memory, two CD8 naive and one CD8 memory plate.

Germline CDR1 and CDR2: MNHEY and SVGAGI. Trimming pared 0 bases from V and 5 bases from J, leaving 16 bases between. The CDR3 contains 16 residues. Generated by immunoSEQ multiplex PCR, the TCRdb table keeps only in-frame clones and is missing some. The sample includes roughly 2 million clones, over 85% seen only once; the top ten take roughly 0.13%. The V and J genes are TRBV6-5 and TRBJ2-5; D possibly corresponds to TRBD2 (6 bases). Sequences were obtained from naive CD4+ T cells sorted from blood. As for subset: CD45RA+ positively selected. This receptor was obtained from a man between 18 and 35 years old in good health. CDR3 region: CASSYSMASDRETQYF. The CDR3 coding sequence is TGTGCCAGCAGTTACTCGATGGCTAGCGATAGGGAGACCCAGTACTTC.